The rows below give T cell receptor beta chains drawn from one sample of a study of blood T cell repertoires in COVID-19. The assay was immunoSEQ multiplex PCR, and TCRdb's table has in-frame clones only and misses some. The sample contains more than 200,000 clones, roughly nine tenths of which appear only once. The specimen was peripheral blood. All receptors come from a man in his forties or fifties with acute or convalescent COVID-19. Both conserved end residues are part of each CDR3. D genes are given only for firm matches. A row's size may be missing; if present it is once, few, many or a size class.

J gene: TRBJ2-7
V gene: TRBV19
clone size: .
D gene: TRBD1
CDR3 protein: CASSRPGTGVYHEQYF
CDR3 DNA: TGTGCCAGTAGTAGACCCGGGACAGGGGTTTACCACGAGCAGTACTTC

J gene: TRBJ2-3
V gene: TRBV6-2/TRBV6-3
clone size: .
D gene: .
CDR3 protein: CASSSSTDTQYF
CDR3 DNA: TGTGCCAGCAGCTCTTCCACAGATACGCAGTATTTT

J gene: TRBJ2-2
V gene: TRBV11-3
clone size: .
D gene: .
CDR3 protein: CASSLDHQNTGELFF
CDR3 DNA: TGTGCCAGCAGCTTAGACCATCAGAACACCGGGGAGCTGTTTTTT

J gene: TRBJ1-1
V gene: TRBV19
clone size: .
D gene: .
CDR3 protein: CASSIVGSLNTEAFF
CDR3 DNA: TGTGCCAGTAGTATAGTGGGCAGCTTGAACACTGAAGCTTTCTTT

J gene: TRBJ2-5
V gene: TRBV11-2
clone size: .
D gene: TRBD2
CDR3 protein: CASSVTDSGSGQETQYF
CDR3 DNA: TGTGCCAGCAGCGTGACTGATAGCGGGAGTGGGCAAGAGACCCAGTACTTC

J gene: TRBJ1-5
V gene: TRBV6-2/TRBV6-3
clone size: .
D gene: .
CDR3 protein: CASSYGGAGQPQHF
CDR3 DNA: TGTGCCAGCAGTTACGGGGGGGCAGGGCAGCCCCAGCATTTT

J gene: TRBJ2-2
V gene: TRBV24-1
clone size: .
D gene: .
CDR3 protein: CATSDLDKHGELFF
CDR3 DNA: TGTGCCACCAGTGATTTGGACAAGCACGGGGAGCTGTTTTTT

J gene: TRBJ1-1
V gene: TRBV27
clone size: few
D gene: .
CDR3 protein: CASSLSGRWGNTEAFF
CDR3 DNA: TGTGCCAGCAGTTTATCAGGGAGGTGGGGGAACACTGAAGCTTTCTTT

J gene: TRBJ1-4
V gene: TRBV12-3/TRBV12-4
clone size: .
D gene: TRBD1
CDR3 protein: CASRPTGGKLFF
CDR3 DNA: TGTGCCAGCAGGCCTACAGGGGGAAAACTGTTTTTT

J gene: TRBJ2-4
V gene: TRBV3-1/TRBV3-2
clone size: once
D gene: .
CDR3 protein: CASSPWDSKNIQYF
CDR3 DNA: TGTGCCAGCAGCCCCTGGGACTCGAAAAACATTCAGTACTTC

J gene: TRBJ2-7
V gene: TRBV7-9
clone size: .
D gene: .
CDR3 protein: CASSLVSQYEQYF
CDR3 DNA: TGTGCCAGCAGCTTAGTTTCCCAGTACGAGCAGTACTTC

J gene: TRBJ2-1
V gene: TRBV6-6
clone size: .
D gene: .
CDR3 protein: CASTREVPNEQFF
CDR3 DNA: TGTGCCAGCACGCGGGAAGTCCCCAATGAGCAGTTCTTC

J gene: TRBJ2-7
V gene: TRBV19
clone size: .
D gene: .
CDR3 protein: CASSIGVRGSEQYF
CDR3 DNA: TGTGCCAGTAGTATCGGGGTGAGAGGTAGCGAGCAGTACTTC

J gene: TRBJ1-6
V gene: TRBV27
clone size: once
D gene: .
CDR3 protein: CASTRQVEGSPLHF
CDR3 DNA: TGTGCCAGCACCCGACAGGTAGAGGGTTCACCCCTCCACTTT

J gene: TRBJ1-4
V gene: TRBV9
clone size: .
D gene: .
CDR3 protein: CASSSGEKLFF
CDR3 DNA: TGTGCCAGCAGCTCGGGTGAAAAACTGTTTTTT

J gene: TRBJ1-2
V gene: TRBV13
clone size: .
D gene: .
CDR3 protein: CASSGMWGRGLTYGYTF
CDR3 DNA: TGTGCCAGCAGCGGAATGTGGGGACGGGGACTCACCTATGGCTACACCTTC

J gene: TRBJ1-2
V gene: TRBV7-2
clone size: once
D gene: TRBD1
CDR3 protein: CASSWPQGQGKGYTF
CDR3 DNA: TGTGCCAGCAGCTGGCCGCAGGGACAGGGTAAAGGCTACACCTTC

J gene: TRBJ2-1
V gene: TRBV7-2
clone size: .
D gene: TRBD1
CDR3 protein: CASSERTGRNEQFF
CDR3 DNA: TGTGCCAGCAGCGAACGGACAGGGAGGAATGAGCAGTTCTTC

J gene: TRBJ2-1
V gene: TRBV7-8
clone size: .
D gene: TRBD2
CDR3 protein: CASSLRTSGATGYNEQFF
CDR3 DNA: TGTGCCAGCAGCTTACGGACTAGCGGGGCCACGGGGTACAATGAGCAGTTCTTC

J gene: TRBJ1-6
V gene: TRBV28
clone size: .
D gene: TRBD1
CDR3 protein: CASSYRTGSNSPLHF
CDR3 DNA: TGTGCCAGCAGTTATCGGACAGGGAGTAATTCACCCCTCCACTTT

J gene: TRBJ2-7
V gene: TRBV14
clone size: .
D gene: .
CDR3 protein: CASSQDIGTSYEQYF
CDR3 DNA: TGTGCCAGCAGCCAAGATATCGGTACCTCCTACGAGCAGTACTTC

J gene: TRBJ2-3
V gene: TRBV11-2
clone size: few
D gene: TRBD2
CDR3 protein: CASSLRPSGSPDTQYF
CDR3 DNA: TGTGCCAGCAGCTTACGTCCGAGCGGGAGCCCAGATACGCAGTATTTT

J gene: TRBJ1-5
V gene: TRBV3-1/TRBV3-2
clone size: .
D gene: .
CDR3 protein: CASSQDPVQPQHF
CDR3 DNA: TGTGCCAGCAGCCAAGATCCGGTTCAGCCCCAGCATTTT

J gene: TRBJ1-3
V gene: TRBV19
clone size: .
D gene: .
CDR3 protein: CASSFRADYSGNTIYF
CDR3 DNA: TGTGCCAGTAGCTTTCGAGCGGATTACTCTGGAAACACCATATATTTT

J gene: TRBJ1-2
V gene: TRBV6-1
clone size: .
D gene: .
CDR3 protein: CASSEGAEFGYGYTF
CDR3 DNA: TGTGCCAGCAGTGAAGGAGCGGAATTCGGCTATGGCTACACCTTC

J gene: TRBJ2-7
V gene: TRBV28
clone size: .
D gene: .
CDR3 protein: CASSVAPYEQYF
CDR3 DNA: TGTGCCAGCAGCGTAGCACCCTACGAGCAGTACTTC

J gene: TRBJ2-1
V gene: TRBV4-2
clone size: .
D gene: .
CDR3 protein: CASSQGAVYYNEQFF
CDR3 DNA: TGTGCCAGCAGCCAAGGAGCGGTTTATTACAATGAGCAGTTCTTC

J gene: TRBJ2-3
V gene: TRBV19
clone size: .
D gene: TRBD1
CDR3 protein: CASSTGRGLGDTQYF
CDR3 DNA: TGTGCCAGTAGTACCGGCAGGGGGCTTGGAGATACGCAGTATTTT

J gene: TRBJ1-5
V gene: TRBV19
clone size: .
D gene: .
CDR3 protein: CASSIGQYQPQHF
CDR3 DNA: TGTGCCAGTAGTATTGGGCAGTATCAGCCCCAGCATTTT

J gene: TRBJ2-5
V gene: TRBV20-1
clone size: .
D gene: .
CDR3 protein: CSAPLQETQYF
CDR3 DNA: TGCAGTGCCCCTCTACAAGAGACCCAGTACTTC

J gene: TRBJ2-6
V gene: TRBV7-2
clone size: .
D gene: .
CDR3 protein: CASSPHSSGANVLTF
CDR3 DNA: TGTGCCAGCAGCCCCCACAGCTCTGGGGCCAACGTCCTGACTTTC

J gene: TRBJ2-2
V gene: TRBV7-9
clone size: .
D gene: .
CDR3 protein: CASSRGTGELFF
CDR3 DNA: TGTGCCAGCAGCCGAGGGACCGGGGAGCTGTTTTTT

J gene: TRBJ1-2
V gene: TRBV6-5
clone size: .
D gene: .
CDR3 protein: CASRTPTGRYGYTF
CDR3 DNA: TGTGCCAGCAGAACCCCGACAGGCCGCTATGGCTACACCTTC

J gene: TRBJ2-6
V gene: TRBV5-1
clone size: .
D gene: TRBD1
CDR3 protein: CASSPRGRGRLGANVLTF
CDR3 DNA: TGCGCCAGCAGCCCAAGGGGCAGGGGGCGCCTTGGGGCCAACGTCCTGACTTTC

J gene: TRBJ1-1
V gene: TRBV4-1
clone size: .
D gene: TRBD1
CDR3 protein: CASSHGQGRKGYTEAFF
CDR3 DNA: TGCGCCAGCAGCCACGGACAGGGGCGGAAGGGATACACTGAAGCTTTCTTT

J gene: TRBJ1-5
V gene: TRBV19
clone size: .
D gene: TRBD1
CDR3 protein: CASRYLGDRSQPQHF
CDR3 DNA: TGTGCCAGTAGATACCTGGGGGACAGGAGTCAGCCCCAGCATTTT

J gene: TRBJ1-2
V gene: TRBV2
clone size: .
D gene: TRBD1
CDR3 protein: CASSEGQGALNYGYTF
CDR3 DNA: TGTGCCAGCAGTGAGGGACAGGGGGCCTTGAACTATGGCTACACCTTC

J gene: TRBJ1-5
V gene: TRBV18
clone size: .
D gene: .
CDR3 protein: CASSPGQTEVQPQHF
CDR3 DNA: TGTGCCAGCTCACCAGGACAGACTGAGGTTCAGCCCCAGCATTTT

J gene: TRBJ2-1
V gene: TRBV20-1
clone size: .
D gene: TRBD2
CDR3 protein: CSASPAGGPNEQFF
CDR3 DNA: TGCAGTGCTAGTCCAGCGGGGGGGCCTAATGAGCAGTTCTTC

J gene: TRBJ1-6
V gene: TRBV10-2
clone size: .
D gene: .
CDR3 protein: CASSADSSSYNSPLHF
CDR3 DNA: TGCGCCAGCAGTGCGGACTCAAGCTCCTATAATTCACCCCTCCACTTT

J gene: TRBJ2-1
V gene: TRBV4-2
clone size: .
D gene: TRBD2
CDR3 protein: CASSQDVPTSAQSSYNEQFF
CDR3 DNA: TGTGCCAGCAGCCAAGATGTCCCGACTAGCGCGCAGAGCTCCTACAATGAGCAGTTCTTC

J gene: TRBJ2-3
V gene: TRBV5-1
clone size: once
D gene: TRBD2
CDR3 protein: CASAPLAGADTQYF
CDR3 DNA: TGCGCCAGCGCGCCCCTAGCGGGAGCAGATACGCAGTATTTT

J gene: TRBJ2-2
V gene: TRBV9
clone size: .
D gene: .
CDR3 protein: CASSSFLSGANTGELFF
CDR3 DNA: TGTGCCAGCAGCTCGTTTCTGTCCGGGGCGAACACCGGGGAGCTGTTTTTT

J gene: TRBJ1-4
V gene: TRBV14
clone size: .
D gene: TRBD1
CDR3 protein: CASSQQTGGNEKLFF
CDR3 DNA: TGTGCCAGCAGCCAGCAGACAGGGGGAAATGAAAAACTGTTTTTT

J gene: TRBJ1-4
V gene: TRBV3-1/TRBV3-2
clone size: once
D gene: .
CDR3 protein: CASSQRPGSATNEKLFF
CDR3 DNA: TGTGCCAGCAGCCAACGCCCCGGTAGCGCAACTAATGAAAAACTGTTTTTT

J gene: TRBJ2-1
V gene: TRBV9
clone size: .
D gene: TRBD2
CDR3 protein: CASSPPTSGSVHEQFF
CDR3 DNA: TGTGCCAGCAGCCCTCCGACTAGCGGGAGCGTCCATGAGCAGTTCTTC